These T cell receptor beta chains were read from a single sample in a study of blood T cell repertoires in COVID-19. Using immunoSEQ multiplex PCR, the repertoire was profiled, and TCRdb retains in-frame clones only, with some absent. This sample has approximately 470,000 clones, with roughly 85% found just once. The sample taken for sequencing was peripheral blood. These receptor sequences come from a human donor in a cohort sampled during active COVID-19. Each CDR3 is given with its conserved first and last residue. A D gene is named only where the DNA matches it firmly. Where a row states a size, it is once, few, many or the class of an expanded clone; other rows omit it.

J,V,size,D,CDR3,DNA
TRBJ1-2,TRBV28,NA,NA,CASSSLGGGNYGYTF,TGTGCCAGCAGTTCCCTTGGGGGGGGAAACTATGGCTACACCTTC
TRBJ1-4,TRBV28,NA,TRBD1,CASSSGTGGKVEKLFF,TGTGCCAGCAGTTCGGGGACAGGGGGTAAAGTGGAAAAACTGTTTTTT
TRBJ1-2,TRBV7-2,NA,NA,CASSLSSGDYYGYTF,TGTGCCAGCAGCTTAAGCAGTGGGGACTACTATGGCTACACCTTC
TRBJ2-7,TRBV2,few,TRBD1,CASRTTGLSYEQYF,TGTGCCAGCAGAACGACAGGGCTCTCCTACGAGCAGTACTTC
TRBJ1-6,TRBV14,NA,NA,CASRQQQTSPLHF,TGTGCCAGCAGACAACAACAGACCTCACCCCTCCACTTT
TRBJ2-7,TRBV30,NA,TRBD2,CAWTDSPIASGIIYEQYF,TGTGCCTGGACCGACAGCCCTATCGCTAGCGGGATCATCTACGAGCAGTACTTC
TRBJ2-1,TRBV7-9,NA,TRBD2,CASSLEVAGSPRDEQFF,TGTGCCAGCAGCCTTGAGGTAGCGGGCTCCCCTAGGGATGAGCAGTTCTTC
TRBJ1-1,TRBV30,NA,NA,CAWNLRNTEAFF,TGTGCCTGGAACTTGCGGAACACTGAAGCTTTCTTT
TRBJ1-5,TRBV6-9,NA,TRBD1,CASSYSTGLSNQPQHF,TGTGCCAGCAGTTACTCGACAGGGCTTAGCAATCAGCCCCAGCATTTT
TRBJ2-6,TRBV18,NA,NA,CASSPESGANVLTF,TGTGCCAGCTCACCAGAGTCTGGGGCCAACGTCCTGACTTTC
TRBJ2-7,TRBV2,NA,NA,CASSVRSGALTGQYF,TGTGCCAGCAGTGTTAGGTCAGGGGCCCTTACGGGGCAGTACTTC
TRBJ1-1,TRBV30,NA,TRBD1,CAWMIQGARGEAFF,TGTGCCTGGATGATACAGGGGGCTCGGGGTGAAGCTTTCTTT
TRBJ2-7,TRBV6-5,NA,NA,CASKTGSSYEQYF,TGTGCCAGCAAAACAGGGAGTTCCTACGAGCAGTACTTC
TRBJ2-3,TRBV30,NA,TRBD1,CAWSTGGGIDTQYF,TGTGCCTGGAGCACAGGGGGCGGAATAGATACGCAGTATTTT
TRBJ2-1,TRBV6-5,NA,NA,CASSRGGRGYNEQFF,TGTGCCAGCAGTAGGGGGGGGAGGGGCTACAATGAGCAGTTCTTC
TRBJ2-7,TRBV11-2,NA,NA,CASSLEREAYEQYF,TGTGCCAGCAGCTTAGAGCGGGAAGCCTACGAGCAGTACTTC
TRBJ2-7,TRBV7-2,NA,NA,CASSLVEQPAGEQYF,TGTGCCAGCAGCTTAGTAGAGCAACCCGCGGGAGAGCAGTACTTC
TRBJ2-7,TRBV20-1,once,NA,CSASRLASYEQYF,TGCAGTGCTAGTCGGCTAGCGTCCTACGAGCAGTACTTC
TRBJ2-1,TRBV19,NA,NA,CASSIGALLYNEQFF,TGTGCCAGTAGTATAGGTGCATTACTTTACAATGAGCAGTTCTTC
TRBJ1-1,TRBV29-1,once,NA,CSVEETGLNTEAFF,TGCAGCGTTGAAGAGACGGGTTTGAACACTGAAGCTTTCTTT
TRBJ1-4,TRBV15,NA,TRBD1,CATRHPITGEVNEKLFF,TGTGCCACCAGGCACCCTATTACAGGGGAAGTTAATGAAAAACTGTTTTTT
TRBJ2-1,TRBV7-2,NA,TRBD2,CASSLGTSGSNEQFF,TGTGCCAGCAGCTTAGGGACTAGCGGGAGCAATGAGCAGTTCTTC
TRBJ2-5,TRBV6-5,NA,NA,CASSRRLHGETQYF,TGTGCCAGCAGTCGACGACTACATGGAGAGACCCAGTACTTC
TRBJ2-1,TRBV30,NA,TRBD1,CAWSWGQGEIYNEQFF,TGTGCCTGGAGCTGGGGACAGGGTGAGATCTACAATGAGCAGTTCTTC
TRBJ1-1,TRBV7-8,NA,TRBD1,CASSSLTGGAYTEAFF,TGTGCCAGCAGCTCGTTGACAGGGGGCGCTTATACTGAAGCTTTCTTT
TRBJ1-5,TRBV7-9,NA,NA,CASSIVLEGKPQHF,TGTGCCAGCAGCATCGTCCTAGAGGGAAAGCCCCAGCATTTT
TRBJ2-7,TRBV6-5,NA,NA,CASSYPSNRYEQYF,TGTGCCAGCAGTTACCCATCGAATAGATACGAGCAGTACTTC
TRBJ1-1,TRBV6-1,NA,NA,CASSEAHVRAYLGAFF,TGTGCCAGCAGTGAAGCGCACGTCAGGGCTTACCTTGGAGCTTTCTTT
TRBJ2-1,TRBV30,NA,NA,CAWVPSPGAQGVF,TGTGCCTGGGTCCCCTCTCCGGGAGCCCAGGGCGTCTTC
TRBJ2-7,TRBV11-3,NA,NA,CASSLGAGAYYEQYF,TGTGCCAGCAGCTTAGGGGCGGGGGCGTACTACGAGCAGTACTTC